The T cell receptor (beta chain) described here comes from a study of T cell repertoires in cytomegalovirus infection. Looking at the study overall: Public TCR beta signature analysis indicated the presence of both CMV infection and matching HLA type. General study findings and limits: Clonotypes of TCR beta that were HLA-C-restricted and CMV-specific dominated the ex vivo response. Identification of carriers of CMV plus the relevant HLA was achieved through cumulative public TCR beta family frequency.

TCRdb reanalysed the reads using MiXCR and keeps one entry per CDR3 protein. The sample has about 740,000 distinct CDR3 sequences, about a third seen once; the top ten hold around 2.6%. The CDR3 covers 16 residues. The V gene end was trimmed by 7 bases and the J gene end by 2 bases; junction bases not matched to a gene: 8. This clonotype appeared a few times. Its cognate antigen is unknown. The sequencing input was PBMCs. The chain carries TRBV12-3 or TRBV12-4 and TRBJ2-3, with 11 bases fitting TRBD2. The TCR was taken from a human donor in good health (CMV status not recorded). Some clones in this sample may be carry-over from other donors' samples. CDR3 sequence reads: CASTPLAGGYTDTQYF. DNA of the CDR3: TGTGCCAGCACCCCCCTAGCGGGAGGCTACACAGATACGCAGTATTTT.